This T cell receptor beta chain was retrieved from a study of CD8 T cells in Susac syndrome (dated by TCRdb to between 2018 and 2020). For the wider study: Among the Susac syndrome patients who were sequenced, clinically active disease was present in six and clinical remission was observed in fewer than ten. CD8+ T cell repertoire clonality was compared between about a dozen healthy donors, around 14 Susac syndrome patients and roughly 15 multiple sclerosis patients. Susac syndrome patients were therapy-naive, on corticosteroids (some also receiving IVIg), or on IVIg alone at blood withdrawal. Whether CD8+ T cell activation and differentiation in Susac syndrome was antigen driven was tested using repertoire sequencing.

Peripheral blood CD8+ and CD4+ T cells from healthy donors, Susac syndrome patients and multiple sclerosis patients were profiled by high-throughput TCR beta sequencing. The Susac syndrome patients fulfilled recently defined diagnostic criteria for definite or probable disease. Bulk CD8+ and CD4+ T cells were purified by magnetic negative isolation, whereas CD8+ TEMRA cells were enriched by FACS. Blood was drawn into EDTA tubes, processed within 24 hours, and PBMCs were isolated by density gradient centrifugation. PBMCs destined for TCR sequencing were cryopreserved in liquid nitrogen and later thawed in a 37 °C water bath. The sorted or isolated CD4+, CD8+ and CD8+ TEMRA cells had a purity of 90% or higher. Points on this clonotype: Its target antigen remains unknown. No base quality information exists; no much larger clone differs at one position.

RNA was extracted with the RNeasy kit and roughly 0.5 to 1 ug was reverse transcribed using random hexamers. The immunoSEQ multiplex PCR assay, covering 54 Vbeta and 13 Jbeta segments, was used to amplify TCR beta CDR3 regions. Bias from PCR amplification was corrected by using a synthetic template baseline for primer optimization and for computational correction. In the authors' own workflow: Reads were annotated to V, D and J genes per IMGT and analyzed with immunoSEQ Analyzer, keeping only productive sequences. To calculate clonality, Shannon entropy was normalized by log2 of the number of productive unique sequences and then subtracted from one. For each patient and control, public and private clones were evaluated among the 100 most prevalent clones. Susac-specific clones were defined as absent from healthy and MS cohorts, 800 to 1,200 published viral clones and other ImmuneACCESS disease sequences. TCRdb reran the public reads through fastp at Q25 and MiXCR, keeping productive beta chains. One record per CDR3 amino acid sequence lists the most common genes and DNA. Here the V and J calls rest on TCRdb's processing, not on the authors' analysis. This sample has 95,000 to 150,000 distinct CDR3 sequences in its table, and about 93% of those were observed once. Around 0.28% of the sample is taken by the ten largest.

Looking up the germline V gene yields CDR1 KGHSH and CDR2 LQKENI. The junction carries 14 bases between V and J, which are trimmed by 2 bases and 1 base respectively. Including the terminal cysteine and phenylalanine, the CDR3 comprises 16 residues. Kept here is only the CDR3 DNA, which spans 48 bases and is read in frame from base 1. On the study overall, not on this receptor specifically: The TCR sequencing and HLA analysis was acknowledged to have included a relatively small number of individuals. Some 17 Susac-specific public clones were identified in the total CD8+ repertoire, and four to six Susac-specific public clones were identified in the CD8+ TEMRA repertoire. Clonal expansion was seen in Susac syndrome CD8+ repertoires, peaking in CD8+ TEMRA cells and being greater in clinically active patients than in remitting ones.

The chain links TRBV18 with TRBJ1-1; no D gene call is confident. Sequencing was done on a sample of CD8+ T cells from PBMCs. This TCR was recovered from a human donor with Susac syndrome. The CDR3 region: CASSPSLGGGNTEAFF. The nucleotides read TGTGCCAGCTCACCATCTTTGGGAGGCGGGAACACTGAAGCTTTCTTT.